These 22 T cell receptor beta chains came from one sample sequenced in a study of long-term antiretroviral therapy in people with HIV (dated by TCRdb to between 2022 and 2023). The immunoSEQ hsTCRB v3.0 assay was used at survey level resolution to sequence the TRB variable region. TCRdb stores this immuneACCESS table with in-frame sequences only. Part of the clones is absent; in the studies checked, under half of the shortfall reflects unresolved V genes, and no reason is known for the rest. A total of 15,000 to 20,000 clones appear in this sample, around 78% of them only once. The ten largest make up approximately 6.9% of the sample. The material sequenced was unsorted PBMCs, taken 2.2 years after starting antiretroviral therapy. The receptor source for this set is a man between 45 and 60 years old with HIV.

The CDR3, as DNA: TGTGCCAGTAGTCTCTCTTCGACAGCAACCTACTCTGGAAACACCATATATTTT. Protein product: CASSLSSTATYSGNTIYF. V gene TRBV19 combines with J gene TRBJ1-3, with a possible D match to TRBD1 (5 bases). CDR3 length: 18 residues. CDR1 is LNHDA, CDR2 SQIVND, per germline (reference sequence). Trimming left V 5 bases short and J 0 bases short, with 20 bases between.

CDR3 region: CASSPRAGAGYEQYF. Here the CDR3 DNA reads TGTGCCAGCTCACCACGTGCGGGGGCAGGCTACGAGCAGTACTTC. This chain connects TRBV18 to TRBJ2-7; D might be TRBD2 (7 bases). The CDR3 is made up of 15 amino acids. The germline V gene encodes CDR1 KGHSH and CDR2 LQKENI. The V and J ends lost 1 base and 3 bases respectively, with 13 bases between them.

This rearrangement joins TRBV29-1 to TRBJ2-4; 8 positions match TRBD1. This CDR3 contains 14 residues. Germline CDR1 SQVTM, CDR2 ANQGSEA. Losses at the gene ends were 4 bases for V and 1 base for J; bases not matched to a gene: 3. CDR3: CSVGTGLAKNIQYF. The CDR3 nucleotides read TGCAGCGTTGGGACAGGGTTGGCCAAAAACATTCAGTACTTC.

The genes are TRBV18 and TRBJ2-1; 7 nucleotides agree with TRBD2. V was clipped by 3 bases and J by 6 bases; unmatched bases: 11. The V gene's germline CDR1 is KGHSH and CDR2 LQKENI. CDR3 length equals 16 residues. CDR3 sequence reads: CASSPIGTSVPNEQFF. CDR3 in DNA: TGTGCCAGCTCACCCATAGGTACTAGCGTGCCCAATGAGCAGTTCTTC.

J is TRBJ2-3 and V is TRBV28, with D perhaps being TRBD1 or TRBD2 (7 bases each). The CDR3 contains 15 residues. The V end lost 7 bases, the J end lost 5 bases, and 19 bases lay between the germline ends. Germline CDR1 and CDR2: MDHEN and SYDVKM. Written as DNA, the CDR3 is TGTGCCAGCACGCAGGGCAGGGGGGGTGTAGATACGCAGTATTTT. Its translation is CASTQGRGGVDTQYF.

The chain is built from TRBV6-1 and TRBJ2-5; D might be TRBD1 or TRBD2, each matching 6 bases. With 6 bases removed from V and 2 bases from J, the gap between germline ends came to 10 bases. The CDR3 totals 13 residues. Germline lookup yields CDR1 MNHNS and CDR2 SASEGT. In nucleotides, the CDR3 is TGTGCCAGCAGATGGAGGGGGCAAGAGACCCAGTACTTC. Its translation is CASRWRGQETQYF.

J is TRBJ2-3 and V is TRBV7-9; 9 bases agree with TRBD2. This CDR3 has 17 amino acids. CDR1 and CDR2 from the germline V gene are SEHNR and FQNEAQ (reference sequence). V shed 5 bases and J 1 base; nucleotides not matched to a gene: 10. Here the CDR3 DNA reads TGTGCCAGCAGCGGCCCGAATTTAGCGGGGGGCACAGATACGCAGTATTTT. It specifies CASSGPNLAGGTDTQYF.

CDR3: CASSPRGLAGSNEQFF. For the CDR3, the DNA is TGTGCCAGCAGCCCCCGCGGGCTAGCGGGGTCTAATGAGCAGTTCTTC. The chain carries TRBV9 and TRBJ2-1; 9 nucleotides align to TRBD2. V lost 4 bases and J lost 7; bases outside the gene matches: 12. CDR1 and CDR2 from the germline V gene are SGDLS and YYNGEE. CDR3 length: 16 residues.

In this sample, this clone turned up a few times. V is TRBV7-9 and J is TRBJ1-2; maybe TRBD1 (5 bases). Germline V lookup: CDR1 SEHNR, CDR2 FQNEAQ (reference sequence). This CDR3 is 14 amino acids long. The V end lost 1 base, the J end lost 8 bases, and 14 bases lay between the germline ends. CDR3: CASSLVGQARGYTF. Written as DNA, the CDR3 is TGTGCCAGCAGCTTAGTGGGGCAGGCTAGAGGCTACACCTTC.

J is TRBJ1-4 and V is TRBV7-3; D uncertain. Germline assignment: CDR1 SGHTA and CDR2 FQGTGA. This CDR3 spans 14 amino acids. V lost 3 bases, J lost 8 bases, and 13 bases lay in between. The CDR3 DNA sequence: TGTGCCAGCAGCTTCGGAACTGTAAGGGAAAAACTGTTTTTT. It is translated as CASSFGTVREKLFF.

The chain has TRBV5-3 and TRBJ2-5; D remains unclear. TRBV5-3 is an open reading frame, and its role is uncertain. This CDR3 is 14 amino acids long. Trimming removed 0 bases at V and 5 bases at J, with 11 bases between. CDR3 residues: CARSLEFHWETQYF. As DNA, the CDR3 is TGTGCCAGAAGCTTGGAGTTTCATTGGGAGACCCAGTACTTC.

V gene TRBV10-3 combines with J gene TRBJ2-7; D not certain. V lost 0 bases and J lost 3, with 6 bases in between. CDR1 and CDR2 (germline): ENHRY, SYGVKD. The CDR3 runs 13 residues. CDR3: CAISESGLYEQYF. Here the CDR3 DNA reads TGTGCCATCAGTGAGTCCGGCCTCTACGAGCAGTACTTC.

For the CDR3, the DNA is TGTGCCAGTAGAACCCGGGGGGACTTTAGGAATGAGCAGTTCTTC. This codes for CASRTRGDFRNEQFF. This chain connects TRBV19 to TRBJ2-1; 7 bases are shared with TRBD2. The CDR3 contains 15 residues. Unmatched junction bases numbered 12, after V lost 6 bases and J lost 7 bases. Germline loops: CDR1 LNHDA, CDR2 SQIVND (reference sequence).

CDR3 bases: TGTGCCAGCAGCTTACCCAACTGGGCTGAGGACAGGCTATACAATGAGCAGTTCTTC. Its translation is CASSLPNWAEDRLYNEQFF. This chain links TRBV7-9 with TRBJ2-1, with TRBD1 matching over 7 bases. Looked up from germline, CDR1 is SEHNR and CDR2 is FQNEAQ (reference sequence). This CDR3 is built from 19 residues. The V gene end was trimmed by 2 bases and the J gene end by 4 bases; junction bases not matched to a gene: 17.

This clone has more than one count but fewer than ten. This chain joins TRBV27 and TRBJ2-7; 9 positions agree with TRBD1. Germline V gene data show CDR1 as MNHEY and CDR2 as SMNVEV (reference sequence). There are 14 residues in the CDR3. The V segment lost 8 bases and the J segment 3 bases; nucleotides outside the gene matches: 8. CDR3: CASAPGQGFYEQYF. The CDR3 bases are TGTGCCAGCGCTCCGGGACAGGGATTCTACGAGCAGTACTTC.

The table lists this clone with a count of one. The V gene is TRBV4-3, the J gene TRBJ2-7; no clear D. The V gene lost 0 bases and the J gene lost 3 bases, with 18 bases spanning the gap. This CDR3 is built from 17 residues. Germline CDR1 reads LGHNA; CDR2 reads YSLEER. CDR3 protein: CASSQESTTPYRYEQYF. The CDR3 DNA reads as TGCGCCAGCAGCCAAGAAAGTACTACTCCTTACCGCTACGAGCAGTACTTC.

The chain employs TRBV28 and TRBJ2-7; TRBD1 is a possible D gene (5 bases). Per germline, CDR1 MDHEN and CDR2 SYDVKM. V lost 7 bases to trimming and J lost 4 bases, with 11 bases between them. The CDR3 loop spans 12 amino acids. In DNA, the CDR3 is TGTGCCAGCATCGACAGCAATTACGAGCAGTACTTC. It translates to CASIDSNYEQYF.

The DNA of the CDR3 is TGTGCCAGTAGCCTCGTGGTAGCGGGAGAGAGCACCGGGGAGCTGTTTTTT. The encoded protein is CASSLVVAGESTGELFF. This sequence joins TRBV19 and TRBJ2-2; TRBD2 agrees at 9 bases. The V and J ends lost 6 bases and 4 bases, in that order; junction bases with no gene match: 12. This CDR3 spans 17 amino acids. Germline V gene data show CDR1 as LNHDA and CDR2 as SQIVND (reference sequence).

The V call is TRBV6-5, the J call TRBJ2-1; D ambiguous. The CDR3 has 13 amino acids. Trimming took 10 bases from V and 6 from J, leaving 16 bases between them. Germline CDR1 reads MNHEY; CDR2 reads SVGAGI. The CDR3 nucleotides are TGTGCCACCAGGAAGTTTATCGGCAATGAGCAGTTCTTC. As protein: CATRKFIGNEQFF.

V gene TRBV13 combines with J gene TRBJ1-1, with D possibly TRBD1 on 5 matching bases. V lost 5 bases, J lost 1 base, and 14 bases lay in between. The CDR3 is 15 residues long. Germline V CDR1 and CDR2: PRHDT, FYEKMQ (reference sequence). For the CDR3, the DNA is TGTGCCAGCAGCGAGGTAGCCGGGGGGAACACTGAAGCTTTCTTT. This translates into CASSEVAGGNTEAFF.

This clone was counted only a few times. CDR3 residues: CASSPPQGLAGESGYEQYF. CDR3 sequence (DNA): TGTGCCAGCTCACCGCCTCAAGGACTAGCGGGGGAGAGCGGCTACGAGCAGTACTTC. This chain connects TRBV18 to TRBJ2-7; 13 bases are a match to TRBD2. V shed 3 bases and J 3 bases; nucleotides not matched to a gene: 14. The length of the CDR3 is 19 residues. The germline CDR1 and CDR2 sequences are KGHSH and LQKENI. The full variable domain, in which reference TRBV18 and TRBJ2-7 provide the parts outside the CDR3, is NAGVMQNPRHLVRRRGQEARLRCSPMKGHSHVYWYRQLPEEGLKFMVYLQKENIIDESGMPKERFSAEFPKEGPSILRIQQVVRGDSAAYFCASSPPQGLAGESGYEQYFGPGTRLTVT.

This chain joins TRBV7-9 and TRBJ1-2; 9 nucleotides align to TRBD1. Germline CDR1 SEHNR, CDR2 FQNEAQ (reference sequence). J gave up 3 bases and V 6 bases, and 8 bases lay outside the gene matches. The CDR3 sequence is 15 residues long. CDR3 region: CASRSGQGTYYGYTF. The CDR3 DNA reads as TGTGCCAGCAGGTCAGGACAGGGGACTTACTATGGCTACACCTTC.